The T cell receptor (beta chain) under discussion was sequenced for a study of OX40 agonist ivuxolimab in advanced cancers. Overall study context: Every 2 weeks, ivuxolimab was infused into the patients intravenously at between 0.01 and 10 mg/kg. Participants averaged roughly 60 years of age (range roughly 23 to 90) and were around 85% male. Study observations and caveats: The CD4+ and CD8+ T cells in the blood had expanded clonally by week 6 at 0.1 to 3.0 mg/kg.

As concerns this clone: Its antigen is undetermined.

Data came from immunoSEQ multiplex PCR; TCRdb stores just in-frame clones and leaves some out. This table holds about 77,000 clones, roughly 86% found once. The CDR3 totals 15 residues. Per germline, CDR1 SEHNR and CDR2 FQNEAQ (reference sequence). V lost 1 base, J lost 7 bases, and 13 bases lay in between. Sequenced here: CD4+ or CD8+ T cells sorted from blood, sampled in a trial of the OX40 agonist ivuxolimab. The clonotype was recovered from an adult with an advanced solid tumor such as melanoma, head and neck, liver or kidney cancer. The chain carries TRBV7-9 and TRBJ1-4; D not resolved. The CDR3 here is CASSLGSGMSEKLFF. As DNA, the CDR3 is TGTGCCAGCAGCTTAGGGTCCGGGATGAGTGAAAAACTGTTTTTT.